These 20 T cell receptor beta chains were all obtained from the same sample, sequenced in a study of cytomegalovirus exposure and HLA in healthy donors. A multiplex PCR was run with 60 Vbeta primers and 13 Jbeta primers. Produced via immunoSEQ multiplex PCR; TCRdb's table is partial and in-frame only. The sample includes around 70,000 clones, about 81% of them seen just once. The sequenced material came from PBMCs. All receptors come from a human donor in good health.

The CDR3 region is CASSSRTSGFVSGELFF. The CDR3 DNA reads as TGCGCCAGCAGCTCCCGGACTAGCGGGTTCGTCTCCGGGGAGCTGTTTTTT. This chain uses TRBV5-1 with TRBJ2-2; 11 bases agree with TRBD2. Per the germline V gene, CDR1 is SGHRS and CDR2 is YFSETQ. J lost 6 bases, V lost 3 bases, and 10 bases had no gene match. The CDR3 contains 17 residues.

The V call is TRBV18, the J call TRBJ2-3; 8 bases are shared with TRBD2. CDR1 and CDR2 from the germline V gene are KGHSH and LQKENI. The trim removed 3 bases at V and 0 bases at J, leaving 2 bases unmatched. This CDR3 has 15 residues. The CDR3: CASSPKRGSTDTQYF. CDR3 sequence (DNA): TGTGCCAGCTCACCGAAGCGGGGGAGCACAGATACGCAGTATTTT.

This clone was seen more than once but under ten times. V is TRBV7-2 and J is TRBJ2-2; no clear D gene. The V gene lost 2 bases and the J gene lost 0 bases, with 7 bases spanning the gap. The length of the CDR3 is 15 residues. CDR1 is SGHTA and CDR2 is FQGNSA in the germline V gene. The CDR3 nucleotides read TGTGCCAGCAGCTTACGACAACCGAACACCGGGGAGCTGTTTTTT. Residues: CASSLRQPNTGELFF.

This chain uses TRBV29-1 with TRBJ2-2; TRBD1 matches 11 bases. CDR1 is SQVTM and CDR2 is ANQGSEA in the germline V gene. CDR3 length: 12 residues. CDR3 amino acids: CSGTGGAGELFF. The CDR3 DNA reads TGCAGTGGGACAGGGGGGGCCGGGGAGCTGTTTTTT.

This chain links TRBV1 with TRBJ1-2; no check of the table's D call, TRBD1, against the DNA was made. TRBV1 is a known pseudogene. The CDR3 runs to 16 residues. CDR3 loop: CTSSQGPGQQNYGYTF. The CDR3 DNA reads TGCACCAGCAGCCAAGGCCCGGGACAGCAAAACTATGGCTACACCTTC.

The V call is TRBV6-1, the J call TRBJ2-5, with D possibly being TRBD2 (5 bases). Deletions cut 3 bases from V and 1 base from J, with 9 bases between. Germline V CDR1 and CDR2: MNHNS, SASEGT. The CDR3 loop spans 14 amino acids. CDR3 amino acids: CASSDGIGQETQYF. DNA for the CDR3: TGTGCCAGCAGTGACGGGATCGGCCAAGAGACCCAGTACTTC.

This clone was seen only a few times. The CDR3 region has the DNA TGTGCCCTACCATCTGGAAACACCATATATTTT. Amino acids: CALPSGNTIYF. This chain links TRBV30 with TRBJ1-3; D not resolved. Trimming stripped 8 bases from V and 1 base from J, with 6 bases between. The CDR3 totals 11 residues. Germline CDR1 and CDR2: GTSNPN and SVGIG (reference sequence).

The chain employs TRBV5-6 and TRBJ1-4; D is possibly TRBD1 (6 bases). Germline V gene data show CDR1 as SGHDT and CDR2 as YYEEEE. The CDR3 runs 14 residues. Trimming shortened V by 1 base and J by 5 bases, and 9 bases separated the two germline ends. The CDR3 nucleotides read TGTGCCAGCAGCTTGTTCCAGGGGAATGAAAAACTGTTTTTT. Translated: CASSLFQGNEKLFF.

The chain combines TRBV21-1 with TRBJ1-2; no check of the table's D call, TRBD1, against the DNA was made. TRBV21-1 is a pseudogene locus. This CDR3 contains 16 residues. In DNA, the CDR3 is TGTGCCAGCAGCAGCCCCAGGGGGCCTATAAACTATGGCTACACCTTC. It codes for CASSSPRGPINYGYTF.

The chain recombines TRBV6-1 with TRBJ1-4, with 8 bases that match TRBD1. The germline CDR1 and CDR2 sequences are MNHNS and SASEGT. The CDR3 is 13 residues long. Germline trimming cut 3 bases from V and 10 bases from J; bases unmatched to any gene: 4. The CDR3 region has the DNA TGTGCCAGCAGTGAGGCAGGGGGCGGAAAACTGTTTTTT. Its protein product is CASSEAGGGKLFF.

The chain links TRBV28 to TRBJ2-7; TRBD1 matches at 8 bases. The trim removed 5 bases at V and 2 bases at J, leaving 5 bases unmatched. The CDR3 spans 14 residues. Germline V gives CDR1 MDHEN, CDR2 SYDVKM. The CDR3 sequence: CASSPWTGPYEQYF. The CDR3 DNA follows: TGTGCCAGCAGTCCGTGGACAGGGCCCTACGAGCAGTACTTC.

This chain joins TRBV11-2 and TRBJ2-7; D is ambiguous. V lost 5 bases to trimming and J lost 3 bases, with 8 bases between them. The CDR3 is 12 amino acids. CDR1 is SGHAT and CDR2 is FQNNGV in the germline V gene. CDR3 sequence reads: CASSLGLYEQYF. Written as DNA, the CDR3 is TGTGCCAGCAGCCTGGGCCTCTACGAGCAGTACTTC.

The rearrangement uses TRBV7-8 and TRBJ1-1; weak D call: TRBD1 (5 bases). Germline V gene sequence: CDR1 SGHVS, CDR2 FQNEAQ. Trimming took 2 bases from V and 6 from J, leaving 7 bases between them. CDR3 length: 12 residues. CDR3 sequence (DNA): TGTGCCAGCAGCTTAAGCAGGGCTGAAGCTTTCTTT. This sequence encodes CASSLSRAEAFF.

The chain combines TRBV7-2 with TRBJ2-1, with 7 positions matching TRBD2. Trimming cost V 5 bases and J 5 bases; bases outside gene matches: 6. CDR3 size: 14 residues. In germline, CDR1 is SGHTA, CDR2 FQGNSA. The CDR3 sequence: CASSPQSGDNEQFF. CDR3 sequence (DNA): TGTGCCAGCAGCCCTCAGAGCGGGGACAATGAGCAGTTCTTC.

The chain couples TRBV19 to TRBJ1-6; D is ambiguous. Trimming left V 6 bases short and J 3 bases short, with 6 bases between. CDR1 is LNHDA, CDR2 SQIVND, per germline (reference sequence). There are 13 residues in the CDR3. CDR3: CASRQDYNSPLHF. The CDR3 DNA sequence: TGTGCCAGTAGGCAGGACTATAATTCACCCCTCCACTTT.

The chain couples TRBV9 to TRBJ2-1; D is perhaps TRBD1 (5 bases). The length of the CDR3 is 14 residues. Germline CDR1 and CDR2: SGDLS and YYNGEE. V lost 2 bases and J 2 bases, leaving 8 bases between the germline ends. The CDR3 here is CASSVTATYNEQFF. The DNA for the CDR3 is TGTGCCAGCAGCGTGACAGCCACCTACAATGAGCAGTTCTTC.

The CDR3 DNA reads TGTGCCAGCAGCGTAGGCGTGACAGAAACTTCCTACGAGCAGTACTTC. Translation: CASSVGVTETSYEQYF. The J gene is TRBJ2-7, the V gene TRBV9; a possible D gene is TRBD1 (5 bases). Trimming shortened V by 0 bases and J by 1 base, and 14 bases separated the two germline ends. Germline lookup yields CDR1 SGDLS and CDR2 YYNGEE. The CDR3 is 16 amino acids.

DNA of the CDR3: TGTGCCAGCAGCTTAGGGGGGCACTTCGCCGGGGAGCTGTTTTTT. It specifies CASSLGGHFAGELFF. V usage is TRBV11-2 and J usage is TRBJ2-2, with a possible D match to TRBD1 (6 bases). V dropped 1 base and J dropped 6 bases, with 12 bases sitting between them. The CDR3 contains 15 residues. Germline-derived CDR1 and CDR2 are SGHAT and FQNNGV.

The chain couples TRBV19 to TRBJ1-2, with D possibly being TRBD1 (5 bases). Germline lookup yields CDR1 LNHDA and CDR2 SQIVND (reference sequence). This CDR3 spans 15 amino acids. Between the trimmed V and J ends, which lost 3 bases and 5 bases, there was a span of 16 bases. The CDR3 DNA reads TGTGCCAGTAGTATCCCACGTCTGGGACTTTATGGCTACACCTTC. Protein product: CASSIPRLGLYGYTF.

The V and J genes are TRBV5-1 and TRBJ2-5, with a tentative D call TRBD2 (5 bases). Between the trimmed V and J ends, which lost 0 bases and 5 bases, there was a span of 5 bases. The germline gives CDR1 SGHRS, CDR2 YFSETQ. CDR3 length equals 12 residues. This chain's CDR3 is CASSLAGETQYF. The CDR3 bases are TGCGCCAGCAGCTTGGCGGGGGAGACCCAGTACTTC.